This T cell receptor (beta chain) appears in the sequencing data of a study of response to subunit inactivated influenza vaccine. TCRdb recomputed calls from the RT-PCR reads with MiXCR, one row per CDR3 protein. Among about 520,000 distinct CDR3 sequences, approximately 7.2% were seen once, and the ten largest hold 10% to 15%. General study results and limits: Seasonal influenza vaccination, on each occasion, was suggested by the authors to recruit few new T cells.

This CDR3 has 14 residues. Germline lookup yields CDR1 MNHEY and CDR2 SMNVEV (reference sequence). Trimming cost V 2 bases and J 5 bases, with 10 bases left between them. There are a few counts of this clonotype. Its antigen is not identified. The chain recombines TRBV27 with TRBJ1-5; D is ambiguous. The sample in question was PBMCs from blood, obtained less than 30 months after vaccination. This receptor was identified in a man in his fifties or sixties who received an inactivated influenza vaccine. CDR3 residues: CASSLGTAYQPQHF. The DNA for the CDR3 is TGTGCCAGCAGTTTAGGAACAGCCTATCAGCCCCAGCATTTT.